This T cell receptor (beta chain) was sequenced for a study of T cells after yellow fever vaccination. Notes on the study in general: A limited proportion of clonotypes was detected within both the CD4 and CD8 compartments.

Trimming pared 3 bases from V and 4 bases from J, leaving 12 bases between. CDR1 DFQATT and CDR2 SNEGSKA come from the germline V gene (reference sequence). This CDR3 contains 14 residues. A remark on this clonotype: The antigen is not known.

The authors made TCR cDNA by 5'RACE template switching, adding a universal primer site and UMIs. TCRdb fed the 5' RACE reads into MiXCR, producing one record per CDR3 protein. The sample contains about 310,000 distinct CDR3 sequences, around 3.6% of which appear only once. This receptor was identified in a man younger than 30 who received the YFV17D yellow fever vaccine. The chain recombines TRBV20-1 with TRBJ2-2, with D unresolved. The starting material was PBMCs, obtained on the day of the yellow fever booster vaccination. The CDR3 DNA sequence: TGCAGTGCTAGGAACCAGCGTGGCACCGGGGAGCTGTTTTTT. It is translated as CSARNQRGTGELFF.